The 18 T cell receptor beta chains below were found in one sample sequenced in a study of T cells in women clearing cervical HPV infection. This table comes from immunoSEQ multiplex PCR, and its TCRdb copy is limited to in-frame clones, with some not included. The sample's table shows around 31,000 clones. Sequencing was carried out using blood buffy coat. These receptors were obtained from a woman between 18 and 70 years old with a cervical HPV16 infection that either progressed to CIN3+ or cleared (not recorded which).

For this clone: The read falls 3 residues short of the CDR3 end, and the missing part is taken from the germline J gene. The gene calls are TRBV6-1 and TRBJ1-4; the D gene is possibly TRBD1 (6 bases). CDR3 length: 15 residues. CDR1 and CDR2 (germline): MNHNS, SASEGT. The CDR3 DNA, read in part, is TGTGCCAGCAGTGCAACAGGGAACGGGAATTCACCA. Translation: CASSATGNGNSP. The complete CDR3 sequence is CASSATGNGNSPLFF.

Details on this clone: The read comes to an end 3 residues before the CDR3 does, leaving the germline J gene to fill in the end. The chain couples TRBV2 to TRBJ1-2; 9 bases line up with TRBD1. Germline V gene lookup returns CDR1 SNHLY and CDR2 FYNNEI. This CDR3 has 13 residues. The chain's CDR3 is CASSVQGAGGYTF. CDR3 DNA, as far as it was read: TGTGCCAGCAGTGTACAGGGGGCCGGGGGC.

About this clone itself: The read falls 3 residues short of the CDR3 end, and the missing part is taken from the germline J gene. This chain links TRBV2 with TRBJ1-5; D may be TRBD1 (6 bases). The germline CDR1 and CDR2 sequences are SNHLY and FYNNEI. The CDR3 totals 14 residues. V lost 4 bases to trimming and J lost 4 bases, with 11 bases between them. The CDR3 sequence: CASSADSLNQPQHF. The DNA read from the CDR3 is TGTGCCAGCAGTGCGGACAGCTTAAATCAGCCC.

Comment on this clone: The sequenced fragment ends 3 residues before the CDR3 boundary, so the rest is inferred from the germline J gene. The V call is TRBV7-6, the J call TRBJ1-4, with a weak D call TRBD1 (6 bases). The ends were cut back, 7 bases at V and 8 bases at J, with 17 bases in the middle. Germline loops: CDR1 SGHVS, CDR2 FNYEAQ. CDR3 length: 14 amino acids. Incomplete CDR3 DNA: TGTGCCAGCAAGGGCGGGGGGGGCGAAGAAAAA. Amino acids: CASKGGGGEEK. The entire CDR3 is CASKGGGGEEKLFF.

A remark on this clone: The CDR3 extends 3 residues past the end of the read, so its final part is completed from the germline J gene. The chain links TRBV18 to TRBJ1-2; a weak D match, TRBD1 (6 bases). Germline CDR1 reads KGHSH; CDR2 reads LQKENI. The CDR3 consists of 13 residues. The CDR3 bases that were read are TGTGCCAGCTCACCGGTACAGAGGGACATC. Translation: CASSPVQRDI. From start to end, the CDR3 is CASSPVQRDIYTF.

The CDR3 is CAWSVGPLGGPHGAFF. Partial CDR3 DNA: TGTGCCTGGAGTGTAGGCCCTCTAGGGGGCCCCCATGGC. The chain uses TRBV30 and TRBJ1-1; 7 bases agree with TRBD1. The read finishes 3 residues shy of the CDR3 end, and the germline J gene is used to complete it. Germline-derived CDR1 and CDR2 are GTSNPN and SVGIG (reference sequence). The CDR3 sequence is 16 residues long.

With respect to this clone: Read sequence stops 3 residues before the CDR3 end, and the germline J gene provides the missing end. The V gene is TRBV2, the J gene TRBJ2-3, with no clear D. The CDR3 totals 13 residues. Per germline, CDR1 SNHLY and CDR2 FYNNEI. CDR3 amino acids: CASSAYSNQPQYF. The sequenced part of the CDR3 DNA is TGTGCCAGCAGTGCTTATAGCAATCAGCCG.

Details on this clone: From the germline J gene comes the end of the CDR3, since the read stops 3 residues before it. The chain combines TRBV2 with TRBJ2-5, with D possibly TRBD2 on 5 matching bases. The germline CDR1 and CDR2 sequences are SNHLY and FYNNEI. The CDR3 extends over 13 amino acids. Trimming removed 8 bases from V and 2 bases from J, with 12 bases in between. The sequenced part of the CDR3 DNA is TGTGCCAGCCAGTTCGGGGTTCAAGAGACC. It encodes CASQFGVQET. The full-length CDR3 reads as CASQFGVQETQYF. The full variable domain, its missing parts supplied by reference TRBV2 and TRBJ2-5, is EPEVTQTPSHQVTQMGQEVILRCVPISNHLYFYWYRQILGQKVEFLVSFYNNEISEKSEIFDDQFSVERPDGSNFTLKIRSTKLEDSAMYFCASQFGVQETQYFGPGTRLLVL.

As concerns this clone: Read coverage stops 3 residues before the CDR3 terminus; the germline J gene supplies the remainder. This rearrangement joins TRBV5-8 to TRBJ2-7, with D possibly TRBD1 on 7 matching bases. The CDR3 is 15 residues long. The V and J ends lost 4 bases and 1 base respectively, with 15 bases between them. Germline V gene sequence: CDR1 SGHTS, CDR2 YDEGEE. CDR3 region: CASSPGGRISYEQYF. The part of the CDR3 DNA that was read is TGTGCCAGCAGCCCAGGGGGGCGGATATCCTACGAG.

As for this clone: The read ends 3 residues early relative to the CDR3; the germline J gene fills the gap. The chain couples TRBV20-1 to TRBJ1-6, with a weak D call TRBD1 (5 bases). CDR3 size: 15 residues. V gave up 6 bases and J gave up 5 bases, with 17 bases separating them. Germline assignment: CDR1 DFQATT and CDR2 SNEGSKA (reference sequence). The covered CDR3 bases are TGCAGTGCCAGGGATATACCCCATCATAATTCACCC. This translates into CSARDIPHHNSP. The full CDR3 sequence reads CSARDIPHHNSPLHF.

As concerns this clone: The CDR3 goes on 3 residues after the read ends, and that part is filled in from the germline J gene. This chain links TRBV7-8 with TRBJ1-6, with 7 nucleotides matching TRBD1. Germline loops: CDR1 SGHVS, CDR2 FQNEAQ. V was pared by 6 bases and J by 7 bases, with 9 bases of the junction left unmatched. The CDR3 has 15 amino acids. CDR3 DNA, as far as it was read: TGTGCCAGCAGTTTTTCTAGGGGGCAGAATTCACCC. Translated: CASSFSRGQNSP. The full CDR3 reads CASSFSRGQNSPLHF. The full variable domain, rest sourced from reference TRBV7-8 and TRBJ1-6, is GAGVSQSPRYKVAKRGQDVALRCDPISGHVSLFWYQQALGQGPEFLTYFQNEAQLDKSGLPSDRFFAERPEGSVSTLKIQRTQQEDSAVYLCASSFSRGQNSPLHFGNGTRLTVT.

As to this clone: The CDR3 is cut off 3 residues early in the read; its end comes from the germline J gene. This chain links TRBV10-2 with TRBJ2-3; a weak D match, TRBD1 (5 bases). The CDR3 consists of 16 residues. V was trimmed by 4 bases and J by 4 bases, leaving 18 bases between them. In germline, CDR1 is WSHSY, CDR2 SAAADI. The CDR3 here is CASSGGRVIVSDTQYF. The sequenced part of the CDR3 DNA is TGCGCCAGCAGTGGTGGCAGGGTTATAGTGTCAGATACG.

With respect to this clone: The read stops 3 residues short of the end of the CDR3; the missing end is completed from the germline J gene. The chain joins TRBV20-1 to TRBJ1-1, with 7 bases matching TRBD1. This CDR3 is built from 11 residues. CDR1 and CDR2 from the germline V gene are DFQATT and SNEGSKA (reference sequence). The CDR3 protein is CSARIGQVAFF. CDR3 DNA (partial): TGCAGTGCTAGAATAGGACAGGTG.

As regards this clone: Coverage ceases 3 residues before the CDR3 finishes, and the germline J gene fills in the end. The chain recombines TRBV5-4 with TRBJ2-5; D not certain. Germline CDR1 SGHNT, CDR2 YYREEE (reference sequence). V was shortened by 5 bases and J by 5 bases, with 19 bases between the two germline ends. The CDR3 spans 15 residues. The CDR3: CASRSGHRPAETQYF. The CDR3 DNA, read in part, is TGTGCCAGCAGGTCCGGTCACAGACCGGCGGAGACC.

Worth noting for this clone: With the read ending 3 residues before the CDR3 end, the germline J gene is used to fill in that end. J is TRBJ2-1 and V is TRBV2; 9 nucleotides agree with TRBD2. The germline V gene encodes CDR1 SNHLY and CDR2 FYNNEI. J lost 7 bases, V lost 8 bases, and 9 bases had no gene match. The CDR3 extends over 14 amino acids. The covered CDR3 bases are TGTGCCAGCGGACCCTATAGCGGGGGAAATGAG. Translating it yields CASGPYSGGNE. The CDR3 in full is CASGPYSGGNEQFF.

A word on this clone: The CDR3 end falls 3 residues outside the read, so it is completed with the germline J gene. V and J are TRBV5-1 and TRBJ2-7, with 12 bases identical to TRBD2. V gave up 3 bases and J gave up 3 bases; unmatched junction bases: 4. The germline CDR1 and CDR2 sequences are SGHRS and YFSETQ. This CDR3 comprises 15 residues. CDR3 residues: CASSSTSGGNYEQYF. The covered CDR3 bases are TGCGCCAGCAGCTCTACTAGCGGGGGGAACTACGAG.

Notes on this clone: The sequence runs out 3 residues before the end of the CDR3; the remainder is reconstructed from the germline J gene. The gene calls are TRBV20-1 and TRBJ2-3; 14 bases line up with TRBD2. Germline values: CDR1 DFQATT, CDR2 SNEGSKA (reference sequence). The V segment lost 2 bases and the J segment 3 bases; nucleotides outside the gene matches: 7. This CDR3 comprises 17 residues. Partial CDR3 DNA: TGCAGTGCTAGAAACCCCCGGACTAGCGGGGGGACAGATACG. Its protein is CSARNPRTSGGTDT. In full, the CDR3 is CSARNPRTSGGTDTQYF.

Points on this clone: Read coverage stops 3 residues before the CDR3 terminus; the germline J gene supplies the remainder. The chain carries TRBV2 and TRBJ1-5, with 10 bases aligning to TRBD1. The J segment lost 6 bases and the V segment lost 7 bases, leaving 9 bases of the junction unmatched. Germline V gene sequence: CDR1 SNHLY, CDR2 FYNNEI. The CDR3 totals 15 residues. The covered CDR3 bases are TGTGCCAGCATGTCCGAGACAGGGGGCGGTCAGCCC. Protein sequence: CASMSETGGGQP. The whole CDR3 sequence reads CASMSETGGGQPQHF.